This TCR beta chain was retrieved from a study of cytomegalovirus exposure and HLA in healthy donors. Study at large: Approximately 80 million unique TCRs from HLA-typed donors were held in an early data release.

PCR amplification relied on 60 Vbeta primers (plus 13 Jbeta primers). In the original processing: A follow-up analysis tallied tens of millions of unique TCR beta chains, about 10 million shared. The table came from immunoSEQ multiplex PCR; TCRdb's copy has only in-frame clones and leaves some out. That table is the source of V, J and clone size, and D and trimming were worked out from the DNA. Seen here are more than 95,000 clones, roughly 75% observed once, and the top ten hold 1.5% to 2%. Points from the study as a whole: A later examination showed that TCR association rates differed by HLA locus, with DRB1 most and HLA-C fewest. Sequencing likely caused a cluster of highly shared sequence variants.

With respect to this clone: The target antigen is unknown.

This CDR3 has 13 amino acids. Germline V gene lookup returns CDR1 LNHDA and CDR2 SQIVND (reference sequence). V was shortened by 5 bases and J by 1 base, with 9 bases between the two germline ends. The sample consisted of PBMCs. The chain combines TRBV19 with TRBJ2-7; no definite D call. The receptor's source is a woman between 40 and 55 years old in good health and CMV-seronegative. The CDR3 coding sequence is TGTGCCAGTAGTGCGGAATATTCCTACGAGCAGTACTTC. It codes for CASSAEYSYEQYF.